Reported below is one T cell receptor (beta chain). This record comes from a study of blood T cell repertoires in COVID-19. Whole-study context: Researchers got acute and convalescent COVID-19 samples from the United States, Italy and Spain. Sample material is recorded as cDNA or gDNA derived from T cells, B-cell-depleted T cells, or PBMCs.

As processed by the authors: By means of reference gene primer amplification, nucleated cell counts were estimated. Data came from immunoSEQ multiplex PCR; TCRdb stores just in-frame clones and leaves some out. V, J and clone size were drawn from that table, and D and trimming were deduced from the DNA. The table lists around 140,000 clones, about 79% of them singletons, with around 4.2% in the top ten. CDR3 length: 18 residues. After removal of 3 bases from V and 0 bases from J, the junction contained 11 bases not matched to a gene. In germline, CDR1 is KGHDR, CDR2 SFDVKD. This clonotype was obtained from a woman of 80 years or more with active or convalescent COVID-19. The chain carries TRBV24-1 and TRBJ1-2; 8 bases agree with TRBD1. The sequencing sample was made of peripheral blood. As DNA, the CDR3 is TGTGCCACCAGTGATGGTAGACAGGGGCCAACTCCTAACTATGGCTACACCTTC. Translation gives CATSDGRQGPTPNYGYTF.